This TCR beta chain was retrieved from a study of regulatory T cells in long-lasting Graves disease. Whole-study findings and limits: When disease was persistent, TRBV28, TRBJ1-2 and TRBJ2-5 were the favored segments.

The V and J ends lost 2 bases and 3 bases, in that order; junction bases with no gene match: 5. The CDR3 has 14 amino acids. Looked up from germline, CDR1 is DFQATT and CDR2 is SNEGSKA (reference sequence). Concerning this clonotype: No antigen is known for it.

CDR3 regions were amplified by Arm-PCR using iRepertoire HTBI primers to build TCR beta libraries. MiXCR, applied by TCRdb to the multiplex PCR reads, yields one record per CDR3 protein. The sample consists of about 330,000 distinct CDR3 sequences, roughly 15% of them appearing once. Time point in this sample: newly diagnosed GD, antithyroid drugs for less than 3 months. There was RNA extracted from PBMCs, and the TCR library was made from it. These records were also assigned to another study, of T cells in Graves' hyperthyroidism and ophthalmopathy. That paper states: Stability of Graves' hyperthyroidism was defined as absent ophthalmopathy progression within 18 months. Participants, patients aged 18 to 65, had newly diagnosed hyperthyroidism with a duration under 2 months. With the HTBI primer set, the TCR CDR3 went through a first round of RT-PCR.

This specimen consisted of peripheral blood mononuclear cells (PBMCs), obtained at new diagnosis, from a patient treated with antithyroid drugs. The rearrangement joins TRBV20-1 to TRBJ2-7; 9 bases line up with TRBD1. The sequence was obtained from a young woman with Graves disease. The CDR3 nucleotides are TGCAGTGCTAGATCCGGGACAGGGTTCTACGAGCAGTACTTC. Translated: CSARSGTGFYEQYF.